One sample yielded the 18 T cell receptor beta chains listed below, sequenced in a study of T cell repertoires in cytomegalovirus infection. Each CDR3 protein is one row after TCRdb ran MiXCR on the reads. The data hold about 920,000 distinct CDR3 sequences, with about a third observed a single time. The antigens for these receptors are not known. Material: cultured CD8+ T cells from PBMCs, obtained from culture after CMV antigen stimulation. The receptors were sampled from a human donor in good health (CMV status not recorded). Some clones in this sample may be carry-over from other donors' samples.

The chain uses TRBV28 and TRBJ2-3; 8 bases map to TRBD1. The germline V gene encodes CDR1 MDHEN and CDR2 SYDVKM. The CDR3 totals 15 residues. V dropped 7 bases and J dropped 0; count of bases not matched to a gene: 6. The chain's CDR3 is CASIPWDRSTDTQYF. DNA of the CDR3: TGTGCCAGCATACCTTGGGACAGGAGCACAGATACGCAGTATTTT.

This clonotype showed up many times. CDR3 protein: CASSYFQTVGGEFF. CDR3 nucleotide sequence: TGTGCCAGCAGTTACTTTCAGACAGTCGGGGGGGAGTTCTTC. The chain joins TRBV6-6 to TRBJ2-1, with 8 positions matching TRBD2. V shed 1 base and J 14 bases; nucleotides not matched to a gene: 10. Looked up from germline, CDR1 is MNHNY and CDR2 is SVGAGI (reference sequence). CDR3 length equals 14 residues.

The chain employs TRBV7-9 and TRBJ2-3, with D possibly TRBD2 on 5 matching bases. Trimming took 7 bases from V and 4 from J, leaving 15 bases between them. Germline V gene lookup returns CDR1 SEHNR and CDR2 FQNEAQ (reference sequence). The CDR3 spans 14 residues. The CDR3 region is CASKGLKRADTQYF. DNA for the CDR3: TGTGCCAGCAAAGGACTTAAGAGGGCAGATACGCAGTATTTT.

Remarks on this clonotype: Sequence at one end of the junction differs from germline and may be a read error. The chain joins TRBV4-1 to TRBJ1-1; no clear D gene. Germline V lookup: CDR1 MGHRA, CDR2 YSYEKL. This CDR3 is built from 13 residues. As DNA, the CDR3 is TGCGCCAACAGCCCGCCGGGGAGGACTGAAGCTTTCTTT. As protein: CANSPPGRTEAFF.

This clonotype was seen a handful of times. The rearrangement links TRBV5-5 to TRBJ1-2; 10 bases align to TRBD1. The CDR3 is made up of 15 amino acids. Germline V gene lookup returns CDR1 SGHKS and CDR2 YYEKEE (reference sequence). The V gene end was trimmed by 5 bases and the J gene end by 5 bases; junction bases not matched to a gene: 9. The CDR3 here is CASSFGQGDLYGYTF. The DNA for the CDR3 is TGTGCCAGCAGTTTTGGACAGGGGGACTTATATGGCTACACCTTC. The entire variable domain, with the rest obtained from reference TRBV5-5 and TRBJ1-2, is as follows: DAGVTQSPTHLIKTRGQQVTLRCSPISGHKSVSWYQQVLGQGPQFIFQYYEKEERGRGNFPDRFSARQFPNYSSELNVNALLLGDSALYLCASSFGQGDLYGYTFGSGTRLTVV.

The rearrangement links TRBV10-2 to TRBJ2-3; TRBD1 aligns across 7 bases. With V trimmed by 2 bases and J by 4 bases, 6 bases remained unmatched. The CDR3 has 15 amino acids. The germline V gene encodes CDR1 WSHSY and CDR2 SAAADI. CDR3: CASSEEGAGSDTQYF. The CDR3 nucleotides read TGCGCCAGCAGTGAGGAGGGGGCTGGCTCAGATACGCAGTATTTT.

This sequence joins TRBV7-2 and TRBJ1-1; the D is unclear. CDR1 and CDR2 from the germline V gene are SGHTA and FQGNSA. This CDR3 contains 11 residues. The ends were cut back, 8 bases at V and 7 bases at J, with 11 bases in the middle. CDR3 sequence (DNA): TGTGCCAGCTGGGGAGGGCTTGAAGCTTTCTTT. Translating gives CASWGGLEAFF.

CDR3 coding DNA: TGTGCCACCTTAGGGGGTCCAAACTACGAGCAGTACTTC. The encoded protein is CATLGGPNYEQYF. The chain uses TRBV19 and TRBJ2-7; tentative D call: TRBD1 (6 bases). The CDR3 contains 13 residues. Trimming pared 10 bases from V and 3 bases from J, leaving 16 bases between. Germline V gene sequence: CDR1 LNHDA, CDR2 SQIVND (reference sequence).

The chain uses TRBV6-8 and TRBJ2-5, with 11 bases identical to TRBD2. Unmatched junction bases numbered 3, after V lost 2 bases and J lost 4 bases. Germline CDR1 and CDR2: MNHGY and SAAAGT. The CDR3 contains 15 residues. In DNA, the CDR3 is TGTGCCAGCAGTTACGGGGGGACTAGCGGAGAGACCCAGTACTTC. The encoded protein is CASSYGGTSGETQYF.

CDR3 sequence: CASSPLAVVTYGYTF. In DNA, the CDR3 is TGCGCCAGCAGCCCCCTAGCAGTCGTCACCTATGGCTACACCTTC. The chain combines TRBV4-1 with TRBJ1-2; no definite D call. Trimming shortened V by 4 bases and J by 4 bases, and 16 bases separated the two germline ends. CDR3 length: 15 residues. The germline V gene encodes CDR1 MGHRA and CDR2 YSYEKL.

The chain joins TRBV5-4 to TRBJ1-1; tentatively, D is TRBD1 (5 bases). The CDR3 loop spans 15 amino acids. The germline V gene encodes CDR1 SGHNT and CDR2 YYREEE (reference sequence). Between the trimmed V and J ends, which lost 0 bases and 3 bases, there was a span of 12 bases. CDR3 residues: CASSLEQELDTEAFF. The CDR3 DNA is TGTGCCAGCAGCTTGGAACAGGAACTCGACACTGAAGCTTTCTTT.

The chain combines TRBV6-6 with TRBJ1-5, with D possibly being TRBD1 (5 bases). This CDR3 spans 14 amino acids. Trimming removed 4 bases at V and 9 bases at J, with 16 bases between. Germline-derived CDR1 and CDR2 are MNHNY and SVGAGI (reference sequence). The CDR3 coding sequence is TGTGCCAGCAGTTGGACAACCGAGCACGGGCCCCAGCATTTT. It translates to CASSWTTEHGPQHF.

The rearrangement links TRBV14 to TRBJ1-2, with 9 bases identical to TRBD1. From germline, CDR1 is SGHDN and CDR2 FVKESK. Trimming at V came to 1 base and at J to 8 bases, leaving 14 bases not matched to a gene. The CDR3 loop spans 17 amino acids. This CDR3 is CASSQGVRDREEGGYTF. As DNA, the CDR3 is TGTGCCAGCAGCCAAGGCGTCCGGGACAGGGAGGAAGGAGGCTACACCTTC.

This clonotype was found a few times. This chain connects TRBV6-5 to TRBJ2-6; 8 bases fit TRBD1. Germline assignment: CDR1 MNHEY and CDR2 SVGAGI. Losses at the gene ends were 6 bases for V and 4 bases for J; bases not matched to a gene: 2. The CDR3 is 14 residues long. CDR3 in amino acids: CASSHRGGANVLTF. DNA for the CDR3: TGTGCCAGCAGCCACAGGGGGGGGGCCAACGTCCTGACTTTC.

The V and J genes are TRBV4-1 and TRBJ2-7; D gene uncertain. Trimming took 0 bases from V and 2 from J, leaving 8 bases between them. The CDR3 covers 14 residues. Germline CDR1 is MGHRA and CDR2 is YSYEKL. The CDR3 protein is CASSQELGTYEQYV. CDR3 nucleotides: TGCGCCAGCAGCCAAGAGTTGGGAACCTACGAGCAGTACGTC.

V and J are TRBV4-1 and TRBJ2-1; the D gene is possibly TRBD2 (5 bases). In germline, CDR1 is MGHRA, CDR2 YSYEKL. The CDR3 is made up of 14 amino acids. V lost 3 bases, J lost 8 bases, and 14 bases lay in between. CDR3 nucleotides: TGCGCCAGCAGCCAGGTCCTACTAGACCATGAGCAGTTCTTC. This sequence encodes CASSQVLLDHEQFF.

The chain combines TRBV4-1 with TRBJ2-1; possible D gene TRBD2, 5 bases. The CDR3 extends over 12 amino acids. The V and J ends lost 3 bases and 15 bases respectively, with 15 bases between them. Germline CDR1 and CDR2: MGHRA and YSYEKL. The CDR3 nucleotides are TGCGCCAGCAGCCATCCCAGCGGAGAACCGTTCTTC. This encodes CASSHPSGEPFF.

In its sample, this clonotype was seen a few times. The chain has TRBV2 and TRBJ2-3, with unresolved D. Germline assignment: CDR1 SNHLY and CDR2 FYNNEI. CDR3 length: 10 residues. V lost 10 bases and J 6 bases, leaving 8 bases between the germline ends. For the CDR3, the DNA is TGTGCCACTTTCACCGATACGCAGTATTTT. It translates to CATFTDTQYF.